The next 19 T cell receptor beta chains were all read from a single sample in a study of blood T cell repertoires in COVID-19. Repertoires were generated with immunoSEQ multiplex PCR, while TCRdb's copy carries only in-frame clones and drops some. In the table there are just under 65,000 clones, around 76% of which are singletons. Material: peripheral blood. The receptors were gathered from a human donor in a cohort sampled during active COVID-19.

Judged by abundance, this clone is medium-sized. This chain uses TRBV29-1 with TRBJ2-2; D possibly corresponds to TRBD1 (5 bases). Germline V CDR1 and CDR2: SQVTM, ANQGSEA. The CDR3 runs 13 residues. V shed 8 bases and J shed 2 bases, with 12 bases lying between them. The CDR3 DNA is TGCAGCTCCAGGGCCGCTAACACCGGGGAGCTGTTTTTT. This sequence encodes CSSRAANTGELFF.

This clone was seen a few times. The genes are TRBV9 and TRBJ2-2; TRBD2 matches at 7 bases. After removal of 4 bases from V and 1 base from J, the junction contained 4 bases not matched to a gene. CDR3 length equals 15 residues. Germline V gene lookup returns CDR1 SGDLS and CDR2 YYNGEE. CDR3 sequence reads: CASSPSGGNTGELFF. The CDR3 DNA reads as TGTGCCAGCAGCCCGTCGGGGGGGAACACCGGGGAGCTGTTTTTT.

The chain is built from TRBV18 and TRBJ2-1, with TRBD1 matching 7 bases. Trimming cost V 5 bases and J 15 bases; bases outside gene matches: 13. In germline, CDR1 is KGHSH, CDR2 LQKENI. The CDR3 totals 13 residues. Here the CDR3 reads CASSNTGTAEGFF. As DNA, the CDR3 is TGTGCCAGCTCAAATACCGGGACAGCTGAGGGGTTCTTC.

This clone was counted between two and nine times. The chain employs TRBV6-6 and TRBJ2-3; D gene uncertain. This CDR3 contains 14 residues. Between the trimmed V and J ends, which lost 2 bases and 0 bases, there was a span of 6 bases. Germline CDR1 MNHNY, CDR2 SVGAGI (reference sequence). CDR3 nucleotides: TGTGCCAGCAGTTACCTCACTAGCACAGATACGCAGTATTTT. This sequence encodes CASSYLTSTDTQYF.

This chain connects TRBV28 to TRBJ2-1; TRBD2 matches 16 bases. This CDR3 is 17 amino acids long. Trimming cost V 7 bases and J 5 bases; bases outside gene matches: 8. The V gene's germline CDR1 is MDHEN and CDR2 SYDVKM. CDR3 loop: CASTTGLAGGPHNEQFF. The CDR3 DNA sequence: TGTGCCAGCACCACGGGACTAGCGGGGGGGCCCCACAATGAGCAGTTCTTC.

V gene TRBV9 combines with J gene TRBJ1-2; D remains ambiguous. The V and J ends lost 0 bases and 8 bases respectively, with 14 bases between them. The CDR3 is made up of 14 amino acids. Germline lookup yields CDR1 SGDLS and CDR2 YYNGEE. The CDR3 protein is CASSVGVGASGYTF. DNA for the CDR3: TGTGCCAGCAGCGTAGGGGTGGGCGCCAGCGGCTACACCTTC.

The chain is built from TRBV7-2 and TRBJ2-1; 9 bases are shared with TRBD2. Germline values: CDR1 SGHTA, CDR2 FQGNSA. The J segment lost 0 bases and the V segment lost 1 base, leaving 7 bases of the junction unmatched. The CDR3 loop spans 18 amino acids. In DNA form, the CDR3 reads TGTGCCAGCAGCTTAGACCCTAGCGGGAAGACCTCCTACAATGAGCAGTTCTTC. Translating it yields CASSLDPSGKTSYNEQFF.

V usage is TRBV5-1 and J usage is TRBJ2-3; perhaps TRBD1 as D (5 bases). This CDR3 has 13 amino acids. Germline CDR1 is SGHRS and CDR2 is YFSETQ. V was trimmed by 6 bases and J by 0 bases, leaving 8 bases between them. The CDR3: CASTRQSTDTQYF. The CDR3 DNA is TGCGCCAGCACCCGACAGAGCACAGATACGCAGTATTTT.

V usage is TRBV5-8 and J usage is TRBJ1-3; 7 positions agree with TRBD1. The CDR3 consists of 16 residues. Germline assignment: CDR1 SGHTS and CDR2 YDEGEE. V gave up 9 bases and J gave up 3 bases; unmatched junction bases: 15. The CDR3 nucleotides are TGTGCCATAAGTACAGGGGAAGCCTGGCATGGAAACACCATATATTTT. Its translation: CAISTGEAWHGNTIYF.

Only one count was recorded for this clone. The rearrangement links TRBV7-2 to TRBJ1-6, with D unclear. Germline CDR1 SGHTA, CDR2 FQGNSA. The CDR3 is 18 amino acids. The V end was cut by 1 base, the J end by 0 bases, with 13 bases between. Here the CDR3 reads CASSLGRTGSSYNSPLHF. As DNA, the CDR3 is TGTGCCAGCAGCTTAGGTCGGACGGGGAGCTCCTATAATTCACCCCTCCACTTT.

The chain employs TRBV30 and TRBJ2-3; D not certain. The length of the CDR3 is 14 residues. The V gene lost 0 bases and the J gene lost 3 bases, with 10 bases spanning the gap. Per germline, CDR1 GTSNPN and CDR2 SVGIG (reference sequence). The CDR3 sequence is CAWSVTGGTDTQYF. The CDR3 region has the DNA TGTGCCTGGAGTGTGACGGGTGGTACAGATACGCAGTATTTT.

The V gene is TRBV5-4, the J gene TRBJ2-1; TRBD2 matches 10 bases. This CDR3 is 19 amino acids long. Germline V CDR1 and CDR2: SGHNT, YYREEE (reference sequence). V was clipped by 4 bases and J by 0 bases; unmatched bases: 13. Written as DNA, the CDR3 is TGTGCCAGCAGCCCCGCGGGAGCGGGGGGGATGTTCTCCTACAATGAGCAGTTCTTC. As protein: CASSPAGAGGMFSYNEQFF.

This chain uses TRBV18 with TRBJ1-3, with TRBD1 matching 7 bases. Looked up from germline, CDR1 is KGHSH and CDR2 is LQKENI. J was trimmed by 0 bases and V by 5 bases; bases with no gene match: 4. The CDR3 is 15 residues long. The CDR3 nucleotides are TGTGCCAGCTCAACGGACAGGAGCTCTGGAAACACCATATATTTT. Its protein product is CASSTDRSSGNTIYF.

CDR3 sequence: CASSPDSNQPQHF. The CDR3 bases are TGTGCCAGCAGCCCGGACAGTAATCAGCCCCAGCATTTT. The chain uses TRBV2 and TRBJ1-5; D might be TRBD1 (6 bases). Germline V CDR1 and CDR2: SNHLY, FYNNEI. There are 13 residues in the CDR3. Trimming cost V 6 bases and J 4 bases, with 10 bases left between them.

This clone was seen many times. The V gene is TRBV3-1 (or the pseudogene TRBV3-2), the J gene TRBJ1-4, with 11 positions matching TRBD1. Germline-derived CDR1 and CDR2 are LGHDT and YNNKEL (reference sequence). J gave up 4 bases and V 4 bases, and 2 bases lay outside the gene matches. CDR3 length: 15 amino acids. CDR3 region: CASSRDRGDNEKLFF. The DNA of the CDR3 is TGTGCCAGCAGCCGGGACAGGGGGGATAATGAAAAACTGTTTTTT.

The chain employs TRBV9 and TRBJ2-7, with TRBD1 matching 10 bases. V shed 2 bases, J shed 4 bases, and the junction held 6 bases outside the gene matches. This CDR3 has 15 amino acids. The germline V gene has CDR1 SGDLS and CDR2 YYNGEE. The CDR3, as DNA: TGTGCCAGCAGCGTTGGACAGGGGGAGGGGTACGAGCAGTACTTC. Amino acid sequence: CASSVGQGEGYEQYF.

The chain joins TRBV2 to TRBJ2-7; the D gene is possibly TRBD2 (6 bases). In germline, CDR1 is SNHLY, CDR2 FYNNEI. V dropped 4 bases and J dropped 4 bases, with 20 bases sitting between them. This CDR3 has 16 amino acids. In DNA, the CDR3 is TGTGCCAGCAGTGGAGGAGGTCACCTCGGGGGATACGAGCAGTACTTC. This translates into CASSGGGHLGGYEQYF.

This clone was observed a few times. This chain connects TRBV7-8 to TRBJ2-3; D is uncertain. This CDR3 has 17 residues. Trimming took 5 bases from V and 0 from J, leaving 18 bases between them. CDR1 is SGHVS, CDR2 FQNEAQ, per germline. The CDR3 DNA sequence: TGTGCCAGCAGCCCCCCGCGGAGATCTCCTAGCACAGATACGCAGTATTTT. As protein: CASSPPRRSPSTDTQYF.

The rearrangement uses TRBV5-4 and TRBJ1-6; 10 nucleotides align to TRBD1. The CDR3 covers 14 residues. The J segment lost 10 bases and the V segment lost 4 bases, leaving 5 bases of the junction unmatched. Looked up from germline, CDR1 is SGHNT and CDR2 is YYREEE (reference sequence). CDR3 loop: CASSPGQGESPLHF. As DNA, the CDR3 is TGTGCCAGCAGCCCCGGACAGGGGGAGTCACCCCTCCACTTT. The complete variable domain, with remaining parts taken from reference TRBV5-4 and TRBJ1-6, reads ETGVTQSPTHLIKTRGQQVTLRCSSQSGHNTVSWYQQALGQGPQFIFQYYREEENGRGNFPPRFSGLQFPNYSSELNVNALELDDSALYLCASSPGQGESPLHFGNGTRLTVT.